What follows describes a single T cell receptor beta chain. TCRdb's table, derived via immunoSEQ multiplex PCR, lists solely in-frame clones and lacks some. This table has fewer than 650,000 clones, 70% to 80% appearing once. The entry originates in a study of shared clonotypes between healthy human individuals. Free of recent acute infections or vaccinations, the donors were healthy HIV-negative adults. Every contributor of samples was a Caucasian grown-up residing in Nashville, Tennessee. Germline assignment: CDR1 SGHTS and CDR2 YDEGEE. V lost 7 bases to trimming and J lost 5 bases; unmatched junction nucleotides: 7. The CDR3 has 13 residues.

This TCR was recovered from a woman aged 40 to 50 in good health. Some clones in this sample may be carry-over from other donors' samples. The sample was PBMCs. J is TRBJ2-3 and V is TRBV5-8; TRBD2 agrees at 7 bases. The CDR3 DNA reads TGTGCCAGCCGGCCTTCGGGAGGAGATACGCAGTATTTT. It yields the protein CASRPSGGDTQYF.